This TCR beta chain was observed in a study of T cell clones after liver transplantation. Using immunoSEQ multiplex PCR, the repertoire was profiled, and TCRdb retains in-frame clones only, with some absent. The profile shows some 110,000 clones, 90% of them singletons. The V gene's germline CDR1 is SGDLS and CDR2 YYNGEE. V was clipped by 3 bases and J by 1 base, with 17 bases between them. The CDR3 runs to 16 residues. This TCR came from a human patient who received a liver transplant. Part of the T cell pool may stem from the graft donor. Sequences were derived from CD4+ T cells from blood, sampled 12 months after liver transplant. This chain uses TRBV9 with TRBJ2-7; the D gene is possibly TRBD2 (6 bases). The CDR3 reads CASSASLSGSSYEQYF. The CDR3 region has the DNA TGTGCCAGCAGCGCGAGTCTTAGCGGTAGTTCCTACGAGCAGTACTTC.